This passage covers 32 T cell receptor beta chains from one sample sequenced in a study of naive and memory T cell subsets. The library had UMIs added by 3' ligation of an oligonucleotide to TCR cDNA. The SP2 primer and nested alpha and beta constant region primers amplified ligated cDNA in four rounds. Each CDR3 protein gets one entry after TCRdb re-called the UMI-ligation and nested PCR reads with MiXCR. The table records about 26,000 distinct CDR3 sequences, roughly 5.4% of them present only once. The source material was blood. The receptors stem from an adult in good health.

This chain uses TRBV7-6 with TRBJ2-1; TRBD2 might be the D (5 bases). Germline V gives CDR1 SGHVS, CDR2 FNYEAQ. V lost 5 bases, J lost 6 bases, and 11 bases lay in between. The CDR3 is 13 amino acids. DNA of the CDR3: TGTGCCAGCAGCCGATATGGGAGCAATGAGCAGTTCTTC. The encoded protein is CASSRYGSNEQFF.

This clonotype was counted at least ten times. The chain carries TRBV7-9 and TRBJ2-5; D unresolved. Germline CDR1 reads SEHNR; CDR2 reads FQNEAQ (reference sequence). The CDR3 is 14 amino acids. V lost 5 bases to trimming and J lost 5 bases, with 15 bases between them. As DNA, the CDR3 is TGTGCCAGCAGCAAACGGAACCTTGGGGAGACCCAGTACTTC. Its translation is CASSKRNLGETQYF.

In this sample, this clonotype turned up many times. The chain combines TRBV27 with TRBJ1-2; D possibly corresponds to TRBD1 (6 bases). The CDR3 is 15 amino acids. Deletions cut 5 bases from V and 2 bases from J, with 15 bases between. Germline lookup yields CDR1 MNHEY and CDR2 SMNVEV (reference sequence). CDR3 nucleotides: TGTGCCAGCAGTCCGGGGACACGGGCAAACTATGGCTACACCTTC. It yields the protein CASSPGTRANYGYTF.

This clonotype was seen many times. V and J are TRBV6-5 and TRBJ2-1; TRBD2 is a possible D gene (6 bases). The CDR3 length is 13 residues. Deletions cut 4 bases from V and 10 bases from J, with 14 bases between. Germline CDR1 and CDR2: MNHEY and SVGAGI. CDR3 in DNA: TGTGCCAGCAGTTCGGGACTCCAAACCGAGCAGTTCTTC. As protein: CASSSGLQTEQFF.

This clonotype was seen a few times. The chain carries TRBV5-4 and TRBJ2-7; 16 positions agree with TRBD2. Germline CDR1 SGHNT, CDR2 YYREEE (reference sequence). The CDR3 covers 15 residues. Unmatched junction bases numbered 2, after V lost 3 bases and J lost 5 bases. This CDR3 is CASSSGLAGGHEQYF. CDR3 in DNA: TGTGCCAGCAGCTCGGGACTAGCGGGAGGGCACGAGCAGTACTTC.

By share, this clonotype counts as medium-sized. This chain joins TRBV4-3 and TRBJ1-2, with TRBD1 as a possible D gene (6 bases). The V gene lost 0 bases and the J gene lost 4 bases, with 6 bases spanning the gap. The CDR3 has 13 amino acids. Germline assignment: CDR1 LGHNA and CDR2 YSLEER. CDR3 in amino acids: CASSQEGGYGYTF. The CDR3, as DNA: TGCGCCAGCAGCCAAGAAGGGGGCTATGGCTACACCTTC.

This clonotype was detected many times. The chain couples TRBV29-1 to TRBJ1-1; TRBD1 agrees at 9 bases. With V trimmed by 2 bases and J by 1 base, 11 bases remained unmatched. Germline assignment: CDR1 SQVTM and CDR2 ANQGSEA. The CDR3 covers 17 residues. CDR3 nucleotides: TGCAGCGTTGAACGAAGGGACAGGGTCCTTTGGAACACTGAAGCTTTCTTT. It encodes CSVERRDRVLWNTEAFF.

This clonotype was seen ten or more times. Here the CDR3 reads CAGAGRANTGELFF. The DNA of the CDR3 is TGTGCCGGGGCTGGGCGCGCGAACACCGGGGAGCTGTTTTTT. The chain recombines TRBV7-2 with TRBJ2-2, with D possibly matching TRBD1 (5 bases). Germline V gene lookup returns CDR1 SGHTA and CDR2 FQGNSA. The CDR3 extends over 14 amino acids. With 11 bases removed from V and 0 bases from J, the gap between germline ends came to 13 bases.

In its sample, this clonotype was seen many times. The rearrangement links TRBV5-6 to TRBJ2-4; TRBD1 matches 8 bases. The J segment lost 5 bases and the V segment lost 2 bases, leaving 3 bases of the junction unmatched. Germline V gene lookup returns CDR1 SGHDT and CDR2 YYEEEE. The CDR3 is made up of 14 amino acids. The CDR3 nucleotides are TGTGCCAGCAGCTTTCGGACAGGGCAAAACATTCAGTACTTC. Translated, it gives CASSFRTGQNIQYF.

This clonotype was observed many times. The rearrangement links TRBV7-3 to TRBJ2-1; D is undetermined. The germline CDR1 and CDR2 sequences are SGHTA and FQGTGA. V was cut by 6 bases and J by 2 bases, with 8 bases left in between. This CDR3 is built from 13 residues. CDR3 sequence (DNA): TGTGCCAGCAGATCCCCCCCCTACAATGAGCAGTTCTTC. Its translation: CASRSPPYNEQFF.

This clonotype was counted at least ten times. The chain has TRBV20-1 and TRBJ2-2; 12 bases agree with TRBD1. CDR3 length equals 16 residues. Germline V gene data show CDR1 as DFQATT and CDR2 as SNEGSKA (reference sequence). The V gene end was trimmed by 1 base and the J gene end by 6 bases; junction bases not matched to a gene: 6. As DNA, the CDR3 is TGCAGTGCTAGAGGGTCCCGGGACAGGGGGCCCGGGGAGCTGTTTTTT. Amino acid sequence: CSARGSRDRGPGELFF.

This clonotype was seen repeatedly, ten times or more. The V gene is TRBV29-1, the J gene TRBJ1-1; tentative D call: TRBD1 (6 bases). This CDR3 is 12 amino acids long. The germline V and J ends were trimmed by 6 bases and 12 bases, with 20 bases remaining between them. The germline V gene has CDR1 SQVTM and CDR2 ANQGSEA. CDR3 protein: CSVTTGTIESFF. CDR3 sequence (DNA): TGCAGCGTCACTACCGGGACAATCGAATCTTTCTTT.

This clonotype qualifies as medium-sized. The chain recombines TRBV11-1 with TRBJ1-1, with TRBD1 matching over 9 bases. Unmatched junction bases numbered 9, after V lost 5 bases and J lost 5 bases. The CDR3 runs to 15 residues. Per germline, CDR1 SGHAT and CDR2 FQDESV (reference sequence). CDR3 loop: CASSPGQGPETEAFF. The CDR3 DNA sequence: TGTGCCAGCAGCCCGGGACAGGGTCCGGAGACTGAAGCTTTCTTT. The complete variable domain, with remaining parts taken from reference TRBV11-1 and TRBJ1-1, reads EAEVAQSPRYKITEKSQAVAFWCDPISGHATLYWYRQILGQGPELLVQFQDESVVDDSQLPKDRFSAERLKGVDSTLKIQPAELGDSAMYLCASSPGQGPETEAFFGQGTRLTVV.

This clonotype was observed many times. The CDR3 region is CASSELGGGIYEQYF. The CDR3 DNA follows: TGTGCCAGCAGTGAATTGGGGGGCGGAATCTACGAGCAGTACTTC. The chain joins TRBV6-1 to TRBJ2-7; D possibly matches TRBD1 or TRBD2 (6 bases each). V dropped 2 bases and J dropped 3 bases, with 14 bases sitting between them. Per germline, CDR1 MNHNS and CDR2 SASEGT. The CDR3 runs 15 residues.

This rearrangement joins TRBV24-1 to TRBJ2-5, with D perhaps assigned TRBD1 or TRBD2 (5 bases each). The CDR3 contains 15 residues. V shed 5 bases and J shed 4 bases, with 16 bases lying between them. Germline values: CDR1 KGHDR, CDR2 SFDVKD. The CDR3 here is CATSARDGFRETQYF. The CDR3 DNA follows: TGTGCCACCAGTGCCAGGGACGGATTTCGAGAGACCCAGTACTTC.

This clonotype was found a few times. CDR3 in DNA: TGTGCCAGCAGCTCGCGGGGGAATGAGCAGTTCTTC. Translating it yields CASSSRGNEQFF. The chain has TRBV7-9 and TRBJ2-1, with 7 bases aligning to TRBD2. Germline lookup yields CDR1 SEHNR and CDR2 FQNEAQ (reference sequence). With V trimmed by 4 bases and J by 7 bases, 1 base remained unmatched. The CDR3 has 12 residues.

CDR3 sequence (DNA): TGTGCCAGCAGCTTGGACAGGGACACCGGGGAGCTGTTTTTT. Translation: CASSLDRDTGELFF. The V gene is TRBV4-2, the J gene TRBJ2-2, with 8 bases lining up with TRBD1. Per germline, CDR1 LGHNA and CDR2 YNFKEQ. The V and J ends lost 5 bases and 3 bases, in that order; junction bases with no gene match: 2. The CDR3 has 14 residues.

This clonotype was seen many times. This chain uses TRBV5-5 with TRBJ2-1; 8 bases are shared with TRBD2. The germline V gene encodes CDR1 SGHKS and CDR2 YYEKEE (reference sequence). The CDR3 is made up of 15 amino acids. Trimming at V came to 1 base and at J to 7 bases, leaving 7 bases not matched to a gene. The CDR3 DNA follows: TGTGCCAGCAGCTTGCGGGAGGGCCTAGTAAATGAGCAGTTCTTC. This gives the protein CASSLREGLVNEQFF. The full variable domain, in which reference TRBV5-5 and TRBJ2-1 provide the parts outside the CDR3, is DAGVTQSPTHLIKTRGQQVTLRCSPISGHKSVSWYQQVLGQGPQFIFQYYEKEERGRGNFPDRFSARQFPNYSSELNVNALLLGDSALYLCASSLREGLVNEQFFGPGTRLTVL.

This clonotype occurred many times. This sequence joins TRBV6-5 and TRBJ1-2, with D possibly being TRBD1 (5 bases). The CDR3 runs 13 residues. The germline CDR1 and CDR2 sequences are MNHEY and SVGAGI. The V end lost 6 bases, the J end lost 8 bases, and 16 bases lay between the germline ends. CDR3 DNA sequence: TGTGCCAGCAGCCTTCGACAGTCTAGGGGCTACACCTTC. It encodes CASSLRQSRGYTF.

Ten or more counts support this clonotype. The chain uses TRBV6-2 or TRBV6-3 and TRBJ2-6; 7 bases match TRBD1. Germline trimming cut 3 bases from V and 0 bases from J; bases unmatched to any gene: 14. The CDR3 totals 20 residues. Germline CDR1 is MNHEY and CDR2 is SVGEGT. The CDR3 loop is CASSYWDSSRRSSGANVLTF. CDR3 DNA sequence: TGTGCCAGCAGTTATTGGGACAGTAGTAGGAGGAGCTCTGGGGCCAACGTCCTGACTTTC.

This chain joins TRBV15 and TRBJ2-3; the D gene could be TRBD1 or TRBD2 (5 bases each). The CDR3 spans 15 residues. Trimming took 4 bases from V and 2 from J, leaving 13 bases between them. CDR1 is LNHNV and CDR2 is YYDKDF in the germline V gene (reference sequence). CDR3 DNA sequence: TGTGCCACCAGCAACCGGGACGGACTCACAGATACGCAGTATTTT. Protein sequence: CATSNRDGLTDTQYF.

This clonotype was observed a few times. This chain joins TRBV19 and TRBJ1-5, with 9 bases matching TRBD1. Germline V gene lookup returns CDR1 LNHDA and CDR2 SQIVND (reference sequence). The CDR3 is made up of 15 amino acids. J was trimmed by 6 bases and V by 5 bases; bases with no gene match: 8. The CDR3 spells CASSRGQGTIQPQHF. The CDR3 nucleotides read TGTGCCAGTAGTCGGGGACAGGGAACAATTCAGCCCCAGCATTTT.

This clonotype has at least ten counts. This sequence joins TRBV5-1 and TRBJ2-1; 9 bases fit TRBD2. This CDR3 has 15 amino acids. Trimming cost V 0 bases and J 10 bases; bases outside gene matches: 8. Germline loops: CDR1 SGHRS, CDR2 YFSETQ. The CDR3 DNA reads TGCGCCAGCAGCTTGGTTGCGGGAGGGCCCGGGGAGCAGTTCTTC. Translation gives CASSLVAGGPGEQFF.

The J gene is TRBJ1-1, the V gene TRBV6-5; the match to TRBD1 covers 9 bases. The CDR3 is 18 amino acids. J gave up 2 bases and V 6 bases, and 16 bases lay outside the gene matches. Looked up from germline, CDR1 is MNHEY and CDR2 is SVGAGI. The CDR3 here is CASRYSPSGTGTNTEAFF. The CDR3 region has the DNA TGTGCCAGCAGGTATTCCCCCTCCGGGACAGGGACTAACACTGAAGCTTTCTTT.

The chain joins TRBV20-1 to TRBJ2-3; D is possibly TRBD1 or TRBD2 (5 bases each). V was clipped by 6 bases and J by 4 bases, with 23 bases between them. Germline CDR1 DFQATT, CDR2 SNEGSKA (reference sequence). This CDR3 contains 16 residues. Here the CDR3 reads CSAGLSLGVRADTQYF. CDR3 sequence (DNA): TGCAGTGCCGGACTGTCGTTGGGGGTCCGGGCAGATACGCAGTATTTT.

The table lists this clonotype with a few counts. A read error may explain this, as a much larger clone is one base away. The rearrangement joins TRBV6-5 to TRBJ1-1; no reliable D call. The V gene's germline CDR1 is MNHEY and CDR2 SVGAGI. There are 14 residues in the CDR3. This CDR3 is CVSVRFTGSTEAFF. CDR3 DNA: TGTGTCAGCGTCCGTTTTACGGGGAGCACTGAAGCTTTCTTT.

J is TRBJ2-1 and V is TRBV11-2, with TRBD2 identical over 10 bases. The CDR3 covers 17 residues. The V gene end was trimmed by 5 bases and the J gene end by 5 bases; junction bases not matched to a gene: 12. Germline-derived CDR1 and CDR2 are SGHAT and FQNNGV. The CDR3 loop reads CASSPPGRAGGDNEQFF. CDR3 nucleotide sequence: TGTGCCAGCAGCCCGCCGGGTCGAGCGGGAGGGGACAATGAGCAGTTCTTC.

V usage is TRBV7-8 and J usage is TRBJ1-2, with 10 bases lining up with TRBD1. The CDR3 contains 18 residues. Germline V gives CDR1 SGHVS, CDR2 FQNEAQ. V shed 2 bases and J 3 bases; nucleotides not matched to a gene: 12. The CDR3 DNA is TGTGCCAGCAGCTTACCAGGGACAGGGGTAGATAAGGACTATGGCTACACCTTC. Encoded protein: CASSLPGTGVDKDYGYTF.

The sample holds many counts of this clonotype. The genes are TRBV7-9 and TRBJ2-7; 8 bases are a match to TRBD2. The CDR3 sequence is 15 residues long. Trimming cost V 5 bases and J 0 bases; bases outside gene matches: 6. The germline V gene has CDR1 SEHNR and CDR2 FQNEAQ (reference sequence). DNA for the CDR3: TGTGCCAGCAGCCCAAAGCGGGGGAGCTCCTACGAGCAGTACTTC. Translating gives CASSPKRGSSYEQYF.

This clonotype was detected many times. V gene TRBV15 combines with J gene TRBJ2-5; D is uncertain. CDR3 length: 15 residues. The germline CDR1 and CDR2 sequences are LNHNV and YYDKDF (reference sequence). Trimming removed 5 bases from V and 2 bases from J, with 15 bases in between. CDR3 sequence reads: CATSAHFDRQETQYF. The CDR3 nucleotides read TGTGCCACCAGCGCTCATTTTGATCGGCAAGAGACCCAGTACTTC.

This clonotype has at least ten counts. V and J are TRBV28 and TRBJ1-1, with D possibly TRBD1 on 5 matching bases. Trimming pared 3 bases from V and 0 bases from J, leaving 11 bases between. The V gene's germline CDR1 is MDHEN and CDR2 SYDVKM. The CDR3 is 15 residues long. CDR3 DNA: TGTGCCAGCAGTTTTCAGGGACGGTTGAACACTGAAGCTTTCTTT. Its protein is CASSFQGRLNTEAFF.

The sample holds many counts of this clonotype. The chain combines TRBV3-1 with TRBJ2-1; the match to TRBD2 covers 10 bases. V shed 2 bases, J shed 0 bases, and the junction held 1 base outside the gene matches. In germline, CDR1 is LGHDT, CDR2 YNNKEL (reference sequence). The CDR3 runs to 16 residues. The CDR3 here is CASSQTSGISYNEQFF. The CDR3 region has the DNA TGTGCCAGCAGCCAAACTAGCGGGATCTCCTACAATGAGCAGTTCTTC.